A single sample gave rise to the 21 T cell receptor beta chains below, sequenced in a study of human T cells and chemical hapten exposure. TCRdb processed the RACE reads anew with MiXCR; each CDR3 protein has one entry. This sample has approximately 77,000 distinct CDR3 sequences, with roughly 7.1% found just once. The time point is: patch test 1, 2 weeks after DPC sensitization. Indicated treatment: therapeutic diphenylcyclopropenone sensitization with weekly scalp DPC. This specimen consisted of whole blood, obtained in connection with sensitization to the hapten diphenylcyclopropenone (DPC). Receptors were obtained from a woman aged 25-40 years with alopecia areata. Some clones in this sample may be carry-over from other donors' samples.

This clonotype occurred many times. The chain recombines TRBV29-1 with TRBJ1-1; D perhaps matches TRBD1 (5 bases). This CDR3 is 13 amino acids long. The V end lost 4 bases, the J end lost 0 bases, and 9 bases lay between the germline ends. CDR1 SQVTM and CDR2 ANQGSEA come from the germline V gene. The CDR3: CSVGTGMNTEAFF. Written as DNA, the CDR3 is TGCAGCGTTGGCACAGGAATGAACACTGAAGCTTTCTTT.

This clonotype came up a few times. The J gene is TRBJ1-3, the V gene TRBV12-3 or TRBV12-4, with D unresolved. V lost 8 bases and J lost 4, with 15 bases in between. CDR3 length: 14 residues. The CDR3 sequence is CASRKGGLGNTIYF. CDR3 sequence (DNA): TGTGCCAGCCGCAAGGGAGGCTTGGGAAACACCATATATTTT.

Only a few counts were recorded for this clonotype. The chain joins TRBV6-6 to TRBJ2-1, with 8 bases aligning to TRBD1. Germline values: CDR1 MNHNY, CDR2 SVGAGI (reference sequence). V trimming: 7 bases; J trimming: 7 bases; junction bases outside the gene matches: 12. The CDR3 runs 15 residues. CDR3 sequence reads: CASTYRGSWSNEQFF. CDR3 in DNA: TGTGCCAGCACCTACAGGGGGAGTTGGAGTAATGAGCAGTTCTTC.

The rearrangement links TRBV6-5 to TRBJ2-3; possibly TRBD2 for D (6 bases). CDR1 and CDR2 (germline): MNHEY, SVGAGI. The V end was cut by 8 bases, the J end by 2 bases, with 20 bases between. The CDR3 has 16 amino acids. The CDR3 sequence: CASRRRVWGDTDTQYF. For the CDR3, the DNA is TGTGCCAGCCGTCGCCGGGTATGGGGGGACACAGATACGCAGTATTTT.

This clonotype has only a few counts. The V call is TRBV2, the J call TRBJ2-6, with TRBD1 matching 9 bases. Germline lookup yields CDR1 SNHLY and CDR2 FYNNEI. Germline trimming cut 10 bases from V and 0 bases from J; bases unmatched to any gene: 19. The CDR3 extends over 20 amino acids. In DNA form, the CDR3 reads TGTGCCACCCGGACAGGGGCGAGACGAACCCAGGACTCTGGGGCCAACGTCCTGACTTTC. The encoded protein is CATRTGARRTQDSGANVLTF.

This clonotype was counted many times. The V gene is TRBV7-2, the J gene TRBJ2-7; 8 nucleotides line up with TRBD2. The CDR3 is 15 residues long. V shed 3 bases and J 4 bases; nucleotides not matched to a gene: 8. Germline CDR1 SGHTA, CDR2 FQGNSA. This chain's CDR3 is CASSLGSGVPYEQYF. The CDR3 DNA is TGTGCCAGCAGCTTGGGTAGCGGGGTCCCGTACGAGCAGTACTTC.

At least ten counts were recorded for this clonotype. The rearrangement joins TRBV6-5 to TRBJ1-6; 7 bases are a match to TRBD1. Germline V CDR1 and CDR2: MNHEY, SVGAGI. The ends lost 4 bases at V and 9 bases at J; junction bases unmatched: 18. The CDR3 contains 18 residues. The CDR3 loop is CASSFDRPQSGGGSPLHF. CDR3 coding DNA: TGTGCCAGCAGTTTCGACCGACCTCAATCAGGGGGTGGTTCACCCCTCCACTTT.

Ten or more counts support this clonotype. The CDR3 bases are TGTGCCAGCAGTGGGGCGGCAGGGTTAATGCACACCGGGGAGCTGTTTTTT. Protein product: CASSGAAGLMHTGELFF. This chain links TRBV6-1 with TRBJ2-2; possibly TRBD1 for D (5 bases). V shed 4 bases and J shed 3 bases, with 18 bases lying between them. Germline V gene data show CDR1 as MNHNS and CDR2 as SASEGT. The CDR3 spans 17 residues.

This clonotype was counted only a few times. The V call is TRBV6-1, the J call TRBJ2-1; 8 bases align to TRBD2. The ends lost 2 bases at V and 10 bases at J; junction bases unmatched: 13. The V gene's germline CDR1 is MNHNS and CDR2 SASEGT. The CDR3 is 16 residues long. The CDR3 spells CASSERGGTCRGEQFF. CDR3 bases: TGTGCCAGCAGTGAACGGGGGGGAACCTGTCGGGGCGAGCAGTTCTTC.

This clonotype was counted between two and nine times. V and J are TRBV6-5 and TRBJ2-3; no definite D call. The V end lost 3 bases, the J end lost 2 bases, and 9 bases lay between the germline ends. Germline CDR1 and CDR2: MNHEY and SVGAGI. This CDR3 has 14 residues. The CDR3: CASSYAVPTDTQYF. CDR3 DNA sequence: TGTGCCAGCAGTTATGCAGTACCCACAGATACGCAGTATTTT.

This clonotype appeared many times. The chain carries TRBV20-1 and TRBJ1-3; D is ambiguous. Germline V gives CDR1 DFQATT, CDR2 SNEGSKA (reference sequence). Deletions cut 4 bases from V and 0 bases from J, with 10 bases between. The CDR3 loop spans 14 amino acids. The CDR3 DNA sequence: TGCAGTGCTATGGCACTATCCTCTGGAAACACCATATATTTT. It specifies CSAMALSSGNTIYF.

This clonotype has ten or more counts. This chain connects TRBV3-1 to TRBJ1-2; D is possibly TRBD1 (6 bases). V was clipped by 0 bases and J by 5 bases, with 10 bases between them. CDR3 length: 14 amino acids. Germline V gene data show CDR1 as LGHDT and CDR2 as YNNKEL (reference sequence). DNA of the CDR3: TGTGCCAGCAGCCAAGATTGGGGGGCTTATGGCTACACCTTC. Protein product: CASSQDWGAYGYTF.

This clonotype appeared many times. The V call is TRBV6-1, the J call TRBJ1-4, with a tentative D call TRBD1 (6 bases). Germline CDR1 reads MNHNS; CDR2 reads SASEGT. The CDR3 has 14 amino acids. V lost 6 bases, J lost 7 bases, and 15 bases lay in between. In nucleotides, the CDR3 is TGTGCCAGCAGCCGACAGGTTCGCGTTGAAAAACTGTTTTTT. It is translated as CASSRQVRVEKLFF.

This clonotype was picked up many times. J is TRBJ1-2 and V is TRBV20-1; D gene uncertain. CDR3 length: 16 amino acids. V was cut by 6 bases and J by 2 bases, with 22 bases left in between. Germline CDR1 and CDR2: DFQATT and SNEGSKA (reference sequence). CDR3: CSADILKDGDNYGYTF. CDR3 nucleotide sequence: TGCAGTGCGGATATTCTAAAGGACGGAGACAACTATGGCTACACCTTC.

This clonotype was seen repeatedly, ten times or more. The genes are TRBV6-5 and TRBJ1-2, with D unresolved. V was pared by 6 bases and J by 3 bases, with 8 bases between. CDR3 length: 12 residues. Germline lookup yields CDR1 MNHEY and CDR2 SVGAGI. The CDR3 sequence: CASSSVDYGYTF. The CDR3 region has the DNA TGTGCCAGCAGCTCCGTGGACTATGGCTACACCTTC.

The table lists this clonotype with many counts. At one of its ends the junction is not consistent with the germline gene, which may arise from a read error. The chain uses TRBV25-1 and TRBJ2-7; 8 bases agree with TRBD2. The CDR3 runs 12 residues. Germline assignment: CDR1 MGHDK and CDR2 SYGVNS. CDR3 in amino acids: CASSEGGGGPLF. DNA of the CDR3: TGTGCCAGCAGTGAAGGAGGCGGGGGGCCCCTCTTC.

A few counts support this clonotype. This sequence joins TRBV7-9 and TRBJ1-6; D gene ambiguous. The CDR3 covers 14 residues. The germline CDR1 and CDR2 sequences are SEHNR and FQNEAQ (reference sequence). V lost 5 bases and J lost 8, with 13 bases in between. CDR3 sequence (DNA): TGTGCCAGCAGCCCGGCGGAGGGTTATTCACCCCTCCACTTT. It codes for CASSPAEGYSPLHF.

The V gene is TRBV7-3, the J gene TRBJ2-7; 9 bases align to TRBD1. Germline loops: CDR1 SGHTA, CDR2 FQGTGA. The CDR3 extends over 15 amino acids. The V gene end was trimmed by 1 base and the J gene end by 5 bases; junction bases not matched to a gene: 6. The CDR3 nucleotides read TGTGCCAGCAGCTTAAGGGGACAGGGAAACAACGAGCAGTACTTC. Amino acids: CASSLRGQGNNEQYF. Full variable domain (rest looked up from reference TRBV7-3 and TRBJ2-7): GAGVSQTPSNKVTEKGKYVELRCDPISGHTALYWYRQSLGQGPEFLIYFQGTGAADDSGLPNDRFFAVRPEGSVSTLKIQRTERGDSAVYLCASSLRGQGNNEQYFGPGTRLTVT.

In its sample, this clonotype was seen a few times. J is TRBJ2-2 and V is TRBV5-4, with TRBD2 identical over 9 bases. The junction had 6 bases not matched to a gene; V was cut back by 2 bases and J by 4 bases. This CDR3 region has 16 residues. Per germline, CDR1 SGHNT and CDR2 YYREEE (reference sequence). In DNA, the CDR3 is TGTGCCAGCAGCTTAAGGCGGGGGGGCCCCACCGGGGAGCTGTTTTTT. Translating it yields CASSLRRGGPTGELFF.

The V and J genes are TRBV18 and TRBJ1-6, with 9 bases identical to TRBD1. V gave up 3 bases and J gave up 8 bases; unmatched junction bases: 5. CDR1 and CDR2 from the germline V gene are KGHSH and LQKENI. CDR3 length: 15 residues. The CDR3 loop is CASSPWTGEDSPLHF. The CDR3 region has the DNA TGTGCCAGCTCACCGTGGACAGGGGAGGATTCACCCCTCCACTTT.

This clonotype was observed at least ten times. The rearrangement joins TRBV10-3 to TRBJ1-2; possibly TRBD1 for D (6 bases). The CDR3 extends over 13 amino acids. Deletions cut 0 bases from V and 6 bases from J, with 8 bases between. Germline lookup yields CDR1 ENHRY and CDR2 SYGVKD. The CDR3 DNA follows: TGTGCCATCAGTGAGTCCGACAGGAATGGCTACACCTTC. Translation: CAISESDRNGYTF.